One and the same sample provided the 2 T cell receptor beta chains below, sequenced in a study of OX40 agonist ivuxolimab in advanced cancers. Libraries were prepared by immunoSEQ multiplex PCR; TCRdb keeps only in-frame clonotypes and omits some of them. The sample holds about 45,000 clones, around 83% seen once. The sequencing here drew on CD4+ or CD8+ T cells sorted from blood, taken in a trial of the OX40 agonist ivuxolimab. All receptors come from an adult with an advanced solid tumor such as melanoma, head and neck, liver or kidney cancer.

The gene calls are TRBV29-1 and TRBJ2-3; TRBD2 agrees at 9 bases. J was trimmed by 4 bases and V by 0 bases; bases with no gene match: 11. The CDR3 covers 17 residues. Germline V gives CDR1 SQVTM, CDR2 ANQGSEA. The DNA for the CDR3 is TGCAGCGTTGAAGATTGGTCTAGCGGGATAGGTTCAGATACGCAGTATTTT. As protein: CSVEDWSSGIGSDTQYF.

The chain uses TRBV2 and TRBJ1-4; 8 positions agree with TRBD1. The CDR3 runs to 15 residues. With V trimmed by 6 bases and J by 1 base, 4 bases remained unmatched. CDR1 is SNHLY, CDR2 FYNNEI, per germline. This chain's CDR3 is CASRVDRGTNEKLFF. For the CDR3, the DNA is TGTGCCAGCAGAGTCGACAGGGGAACTAATGAAAAACTGTTTTTT. Based on the CDR3 plus reference TRBV2 and TRBJ1-4, the full variable domain is EPEVTQTPSHQVTQMGQEVILRCVPISNHLYFYWYRQILGQKVEFLVSFYNNEISEKSEIFDDQFSVERPDGSNFTLKIRSTKLEDSAMYFCASRVDRGTNEKLFFGSGTQLSVL.